This T cell receptor beta chain came from a study of technical replicates of blood from a handful of donors. Sequencing used immunoSEQ multiplex PCR; TCRdb keeps in-frame clones, though not all of them. The sample has just under 60,000 clones; about 95% are singletons. This CDR3 spans 18 amino acids. The ends lost 5 bases at V and 2 bases at J; junction bases unmatched: 17. Germline CDR1 SGHVS, CDR2 FQNEAQ. The chain employs TRBV7-8 and TRBJ2-7, with TRBD1 matching over 8 bases. The sequenced sample consisted of PBMCs. This clonotype was sampled from a human donor in good health. Some clones in this sample may be carry-over from other donors' samples. The CDR3 nucleotides read TGTGCCAGCAGCAGCTTTGGTCGACAGGGGATTTTTACCTACGAGCAGTACTTC. Protein sequence: CASSSFGRQGIFTYEQYF.